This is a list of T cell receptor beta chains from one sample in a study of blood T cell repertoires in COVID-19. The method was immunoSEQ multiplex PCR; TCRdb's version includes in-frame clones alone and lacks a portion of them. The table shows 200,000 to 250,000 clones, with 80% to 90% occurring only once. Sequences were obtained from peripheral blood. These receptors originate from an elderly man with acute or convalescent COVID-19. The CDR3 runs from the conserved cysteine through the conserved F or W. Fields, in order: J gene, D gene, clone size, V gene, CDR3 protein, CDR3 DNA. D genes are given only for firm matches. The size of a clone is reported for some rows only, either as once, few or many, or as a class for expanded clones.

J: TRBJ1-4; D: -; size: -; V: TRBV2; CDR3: CASTGTRQPEKLFF; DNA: TGTGCCAGCACGGGCACCCGACAGCCAGAAAAACTGTTTTTT
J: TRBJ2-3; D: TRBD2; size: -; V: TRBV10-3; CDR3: CASSGVSTDTQYF; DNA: TGTGCCTCGAGCGGGGTTAGCACAGATACGCAGTATTTT
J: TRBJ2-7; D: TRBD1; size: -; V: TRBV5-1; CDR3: CASSQDRSKYEQYF; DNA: TGCGCCAGCAGTCAGGACAGGTCGAAATACGAGCAGTACTTC
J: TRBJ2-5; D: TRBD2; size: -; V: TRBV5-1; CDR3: CASSLMGGPISETQYF; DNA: TGCGCCAGCAGCTTGATGGGAGGGCCTATCTCGGAGACCCAGTACTTC
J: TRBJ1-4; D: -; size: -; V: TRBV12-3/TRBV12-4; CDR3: CASSLSLLEKLFF; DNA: TGTGCCAGCAGTTTGTCCTTACTCGAAAAACTGTTTTTT
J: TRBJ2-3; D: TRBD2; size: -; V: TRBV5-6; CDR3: CASSSGLSTDTQYF; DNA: TGTGCCAGCAGCTCGGGACTATCCACAGATACGCAGTATTTT
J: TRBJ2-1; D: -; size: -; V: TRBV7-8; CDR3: CASSPSYAPEQFF; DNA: TGTGCCAGCAGCCCCAGTTACGCTCCAGAGCAGTTCTTC
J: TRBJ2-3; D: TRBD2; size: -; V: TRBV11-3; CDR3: CASSLGGRLAVRDTQYF; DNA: TGTGCCAGCAGCTTAGGAGGACGGCTAGCGGTCCGGGATACGCAGTATTTT
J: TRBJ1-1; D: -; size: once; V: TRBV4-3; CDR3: CASSHGQSGTEAFF; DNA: TGCGCCAGCAGCCATGGACAGTCGGGCACTGAAGCTTTCTTT
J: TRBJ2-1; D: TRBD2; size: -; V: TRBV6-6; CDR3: CASRASGSHEQFF; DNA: TGTGCCAGCAGAGCTAGCGGGAGTCATGAGCAGTTCTTC
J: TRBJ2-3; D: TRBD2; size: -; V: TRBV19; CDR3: CATDSTSGRAVETQYF; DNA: TGTGCCACCGACTCAACAAGCGGGAGGGCGGTGGAAACGCAGTATTTT
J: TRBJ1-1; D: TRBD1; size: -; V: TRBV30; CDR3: CAWSVLGTGSVNTEAFF; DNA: TGTGCCTGGAGTGTCCTGGGGACAGGGTCGGTGAACACTGAAGCTTTCTTT
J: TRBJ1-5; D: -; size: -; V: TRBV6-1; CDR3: CASSERVRGAGQPQHF; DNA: TGTGCCAGCAGTGAAAGGGTGCGGGGGGCCGGCCAGCCCCAGCATTTT
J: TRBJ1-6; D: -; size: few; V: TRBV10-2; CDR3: CASSDQGRPWSPLHF; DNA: TGCGCCAGCAGCGACCAGGGCAGGCCCTGGTCACCCCTCCACTTT
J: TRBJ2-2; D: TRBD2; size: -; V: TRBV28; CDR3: CASSLGGSRSGELFF; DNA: TGTGCCAGCAGTTTAGGCGGGAGTAGGTCCGGGGAGCTGTTTTTT
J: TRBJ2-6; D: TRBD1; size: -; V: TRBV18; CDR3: CASSPSGTGPSSGANVLTF; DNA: TGTGCCAGCTCACCTTCTGGGACAGGGCCGAGCTCTGGGGCCAACGTCCTGACTTTC
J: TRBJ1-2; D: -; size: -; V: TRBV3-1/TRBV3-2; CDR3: CASSATGTGYTF; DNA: TGTGCCAGCAGCGCAACAGGGACCGGCTACACCTTC
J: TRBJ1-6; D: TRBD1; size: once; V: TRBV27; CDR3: CASSQMGSTGGRGSPLHF; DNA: TGTGCCAGCAGTCAAATGGGGTCGACAGGGGGCAGAGGGTCACCCCTCCACTTT
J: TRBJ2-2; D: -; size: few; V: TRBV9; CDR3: CASSVAGDTGELFF; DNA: TGTGCCAGCAGCGTAGCGGGGGACACCGGGGAGCTGTTTTTT
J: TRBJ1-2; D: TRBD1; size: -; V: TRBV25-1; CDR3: CASSRQGDYGYTF; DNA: TGTGCCAGCTCCCGGCAGGGGGACTATGGCTACACCTTC
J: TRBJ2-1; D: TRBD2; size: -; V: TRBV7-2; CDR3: CASSPPSGRALKIF; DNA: TGTGCCAGCAGCCCACCTAGCGGGAGGGCCCTTAAAATCTTC
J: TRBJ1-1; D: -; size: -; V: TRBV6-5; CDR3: CASSYRGAHTEAFF; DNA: TGTGCCAGCAGTTATCGTGGGGCGCACACTGAAGCTTTCTTT
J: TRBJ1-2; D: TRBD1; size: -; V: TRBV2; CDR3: CASSETTGAATF; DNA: TGTGCCAGCAGTGAAACGACAGGGGCCGCGACCTTC